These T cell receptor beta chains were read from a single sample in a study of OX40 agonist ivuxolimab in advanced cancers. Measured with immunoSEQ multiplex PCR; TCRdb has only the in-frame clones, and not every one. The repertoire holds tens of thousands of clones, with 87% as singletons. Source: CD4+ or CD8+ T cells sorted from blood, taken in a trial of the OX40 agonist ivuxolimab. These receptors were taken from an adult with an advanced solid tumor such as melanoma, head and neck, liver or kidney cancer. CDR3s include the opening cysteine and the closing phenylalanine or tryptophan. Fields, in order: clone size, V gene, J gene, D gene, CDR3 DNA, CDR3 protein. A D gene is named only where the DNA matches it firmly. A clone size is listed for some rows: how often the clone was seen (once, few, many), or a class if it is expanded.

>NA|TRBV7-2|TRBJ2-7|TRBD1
TGTGCCAGCAGAAACAGACAGGGTCCGAACTACGAGCAGTACTTC
CASRNRQGPNYEQYF
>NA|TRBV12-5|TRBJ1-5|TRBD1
TGTGCTAGTGGTTTGGTACTGGACAGGGCCCTAGGCAATCAGCCCCAGCATTTT
CASGLVLDRALGNQPQHF
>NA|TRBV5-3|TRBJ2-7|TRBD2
TGTGCCAGCAGCTTAGCGGGATGGGTTGAGCAGTACTTC
CASSLAGWVEQYF
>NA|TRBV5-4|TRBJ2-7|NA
TGTGCCAGCAGCATACCGGACGGAGGCTACGAGCAGTACTTC
CASSIPDGGYEQYF
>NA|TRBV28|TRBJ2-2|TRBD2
TGTGCCAGCAGCCGGATCCCCGTCGCTAGCGGCGGGGAGCTGTTTTTT
CASSRIPVASGGELFF
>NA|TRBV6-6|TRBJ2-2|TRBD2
TGTGCCAGCACCGACGGACTAGCGGCCGGGGAGCTGTTTTTT
CASTDGLAAGELFF
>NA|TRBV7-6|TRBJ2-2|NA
TGTGCCAGCAGCCGTGGCGGGGAGCTGTTTTTT
CASSRGGELFF
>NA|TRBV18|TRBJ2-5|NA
TGTGCCAGCTCACCACCGGCGGCTGGGAAAGAGACCCAGTACTTC
CASSPPAAGKETQYF
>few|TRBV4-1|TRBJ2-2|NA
TGCGCCAGCAGCCAAGATAGCTGGAGACAGGGAGGCACCGGGGAGCTGTTTTTT
CASSQDSWRQGGTGELFF
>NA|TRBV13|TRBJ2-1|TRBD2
TGTGCCAGCAACCCTGTGCGGGAGGGACCCAATGAGCAGTTCTTC
CASNPVREGPNEQFF
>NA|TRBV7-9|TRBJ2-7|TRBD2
TGTGCCAGCAGCTCACGCGAACTAGCGGGATACGAGCAGTACTTC
CASSSRELAGYEQYF